These 22 T cell receptor beta chains share one sample of origin, sequenced in a study of T cells after yellow fever vaccination. TCRdb reprocessed the 5' RACE reads via MiXCR and lists one record per CDR3 protein. The profile covers roughly 50,000 distinct CDR3 sequences, with roughly 7.4% appearing a single time and approximately 28% taken by the ten largest. Here the sequenced sample was CD8+ T cells sorted from PBMCs, taken around 16 days after the first yellow fever vaccination. The receptors were gathered from a man aged 18 to 35 who received the YFV17D yellow fever vaccine.

This clonotype was observed at least ten times. The rearrangement joins TRBV7-3 to TRBJ2-1, with D tentatively TRBD1 (5 bases). The CDR3 consists of 17 residues. Between the trimmed V and J ends, which lost 5 bases and 6 bases, there was a span of 23 bases. The V gene's germline CDR1 is SGHTA and CDR2 FQGTGA. In DNA, the CDR3 is TGTGCCAGCAGCCTTCTACCACAGGCTAAGCGCGGCAATGAGCAGTTCTTC. Its translation: CASSLLPQAKRGNEQFF.

This clonotype showed up many times. The rearrangement joins TRBV7-9 to TRBJ1-1; D not certain. Germline values: CDR1 SEHNR, CDR2 FQNEAQ (reference sequence). This CDR3 comprises 14 residues. The V end was cut by 1 base, the J end by 2 bases, with 8 bases between. CDR3 DNA sequence: TGTGCCAGCAGCTTAGTGGCAGGAAACACTGAAGCTTTCTTT. It translates to CASSLVAGNTEAFF. Using reference TRBV7-9 and TRBJ1-1 for the parts outside the CDR3, the full variable domain is DTGVSQNPRHKITKRGQNVTFRCDPISEHNRLYWYRQTLGQGPEFLTYFQNEAQLEKSRLLSDRFSAERPKGSFSTLEIQRTEQGDSAMYLCASSLVAGNTEAFFGQGTRLTVV.

This clonotype was seen at least ten times. The chain links TRBV13 to TRBJ2-7, with TRBD2 as a possible D gene (5 bases). The V gene's germline CDR1 is PRHDT and CDR2 FYEKMQ (reference sequence). V was pared by 1 base and J by 2 bases, with 9 bases between. There are 14 residues in the CDR3. In DNA form, the CDR3 reads TGTGCCAGCAGCTTAGAGGGAGCCCCCTACGAGCAGTACTTC. As protein: CASSLEGAPYEQYF.

This clonotype was found many times. As DNA, the CDR3 is TGCAGCGCAACGCCCGGGGGAGAGGGCACTGAAGCTTTCTTT. It encodes CSATPGGEGTEAFF. The rearrangement uses TRBV29-1 and TRBJ1-1; a weak D match, TRBD1 (5 bases). V was cut by 7 bases and J by 4 bases, with 19 bases left in between. There are 14 residues in the CDR3. The germline gives CDR1 SQVTM, CDR2 ANQGSEA.

This clonotype occurred many times. The CDR3 loop is CASSFGVYNEQFF. The CDR3 DNA sequence: TGTGCCAGCAGCTTTGGGGTCTACAATGAGCAGTTCTTC. The chain uses TRBV5-4 and TRBJ2-1; unclear D gene. This CDR3 is built from 13 residues. Trimming pared 2 bases from V and 3 bases from J, leaving 6 bases between. CDR1 and CDR2 from the germline V gene are SGHNT and YYREEE (reference sequence). Supplemented by reference TRBV5-4 and TRBJ2-1, the full variable domain reads ETGVTQSPTHLIKTRGQQVTLRCSSQSGHNTVSWYQQALGQGPQFIFQYYREEENGRGNFPPRFSGLQFPNYSSELNVNALELDDSALYLCASSFGVYNEQFFGPGTRLTVL.

This clonotype was detected many times. This sequence joins TRBV6-5 and TRBJ1-1; D is uncertain. This CDR3 is built from 13 residues. V was pared by 2 bases and J by 1 base, with 5 bases between. Germline loops: CDR1 MNHEY, CDR2 SVGAGI. The CDR3 coding sequence is TGTGCCAGCAGTTACGGGTCGAACACTGAAGCTTTCTTT. This gives the protein CASSYGSNTEAFF.

This clonotype was picked up many times. This chain joins TRBV25-1 and TRBJ2-2; TRBD2 matches at 7 bases. The ends lost 3 bases at V and 6 bases at J; junction bases unmatched: 4. This CDR3 has 14 residues. Germline V gene lookup returns CDR1 MGHDK and CDR2 SYGVNS. CDR3 nucleotide sequence: TGTGCCAGCAGTGAGGCGGGGGAGGCCGGGGAGCTGTTTTTT. Translation: CASSEAGEAGELFF.

J is TRBJ2-7 and V is TRBV5-4, with 7 bases identical to TRBD2. The CDR3 has 14 residues. Trimming took 2 bases from V and 5 from J; bases not matched to a gene: 7. CDR1 SGHNT and CDR2 YYREEE come from the germline V gene (reference sequence). CDR3 in DNA: TGTGCCAGCAGCTTTAGCCAGGGAGGGGACGAGCAGTACTTC. Its translation: CASSFSQGGDEQYF.

This clonotype was seen many times. The chain combines TRBV6-6 with TRBJ2-5; tentative D call: TRBD2 (7 bases). This CDR3 comprises 13 residues. Germline loops: CDR1 MNHNY, CDR2 SVGAGI (reference sequence). Trimming stripped 6 bases from V and 5 bases from J, with 13 bases between. CDR3 sequence (DNA): TGTGCCAGCAGCCGGGGGGCACGGGAGACCCAGTACTTC. The encoded protein is CASSRGARETQYF.

This clonotype came up many times. The chain combines TRBV4-1 with TRBJ2-7, with 10 bases aligning to TRBD1. CDR3 length: 16 residues. Germline values: CDR1 MGHRA, CDR2 YSYEKL. V gave up 0 bases and J gave up 4 bases; unmatched junction bases: 6. CDR3 loop: CASSQDSGTGAYEQYF. CDR3 coding DNA: TGCGCCAGCAGCCAAGATTCCGGGACAGGGGCTTACGAGCAGTACTTC.

This clonotype was recorded many times. This rearrangement joins TRBV7-8 to TRBJ2-1, with 9 bases lining up with TRBD2. The CDR3 sequence is 15 residues long. With V trimmed by 2 bases and J by 5 bases, 4 bases remained unmatched. The germline gives CDR1 SGHVS, CDR2 FQNEAQ. The CDR3 protein is CASSLMGGGDNEQFF. CDR3 DNA: TGTGCCAGCAGCTTAATGGGCGGGGGGGACAATGAGCAGTTCTTC.

In its sample, this clonotype was seen many times. The rearrangement links TRBV7-9 to TRBJ2-1, with no clear D. Germline-derived CDR1 and CDR2 are SEHNR and FQNEAQ (reference sequence). The CDR3 extends over 14 amino acids. V was shortened by 4 bases and J by 7 bases, with 14 bases between the two germline ends. This CDR3 is CASSSPRTQNEQFF. The CDR3 DNA is TGTGCCAGCAGCTCCCCTCGGACCCAGAATGAGCAGTTCTTC. Looking up the rest from reference TRBV7-9 and TRBJ2-1 gives the full variable domain: DTGVSQNPRHKITKRGQNVTFRCDPISEHNRLYWYRQTLGQGPEFLTYFQNEAQLEKSRLLSDRFSAERPKGSFSTLEIQRTEQGDSAMYLCASSSPRTQNEQFFGPGTRLTVL.

This clonotype was seen repeatedly, ten times or more. CDR3 protein: CASSPPGSTNTEAFF. Written as DNA, the CDR3 is TGTGCCAGCAGCCCTCCAGGGTCCACGAACACTGAAGCTTTCTTT. The gene calls are TRBV7-9 and TRBJ1-1; a weak D match, TRBD1 (5 bases). The CDR3 has 15 amino acids. V shed 5 bases and J shed 1 base, with 14 bases lying between them. Germline V gene data show CDR1 as SEHNR and CDR2 as FQNEAQ (reference sequence).

This clonotype was observed at least ten times. This chain uses TRBV9 with TRBJ1-5; D possibly corresponds to TRBD1 (5 bases). The CDR3 is 15 residues long. V gave up 3 bases and J gave up 7 bases, with 17 bases separating them. CDR1 SGDLS and CDR2 YYNGEE come from the germline V gene. CDR3 amino acids: CASSGGDAPIQPQHF. DNA for the CDR3: TGTGCCAGCAGCGGGGGGGACGCCCCAATCCAGCCCCAGCATTTT.

The chain uses TRBV20-1 and TRBJ1-5; possibly TRBD1 for D (6 bases). Trimming pared 6 bases from V and 3 bases from J, leaving 15 bases between. The germline gives CDR1 DFQATT, CDR2 SNEGSKA (reference sequence). The CDR3 consists of 14 residues. This chain's CDR3 is CSANREFNNQPQHF. CDR3 nucleotides: TGCAGTGCGAACAGGGAGTTTAACAATCAGCCCCAGCATTTT.

The chain is built from TRBV7-8 and TRBJ2-7; no clear D. The ends were cut back, 6 bases at V and 4 bases at J, with 22 bases in the middle. The germline CDR1 and CDR2 sequences are SGHVS and FQNEAQ. The CDR3 loop spans 16 amino acids. CDR3 sequence reads: CASRYHFLLGGYEQYV. The CDR3 DNA follows: TGTGCCAGCAGGTACCATTTTCTACTCGGCGGTTACGAGCAGTACGTC.

Ten or more counts support this clonotype. The rearrangement uses TRBV5-1 and TRBJ2-5; D is uncertain. Trimming pared 3 bases from V and 2 bases from J, leaving 11 bases between. The CDR3 runs to 14 residues. Germline V gene sequence: CDR1 SGHRS, CDR2 YFSETQ. CDR3 DNA: TGCGCCAGCAGCTCCTGGGAAGAACAAGAGACCCAGTACTTC. It specifies CASSSWEEQETQYF.

Note on this clonotype: It may be a read error: a sequence one base away is much more abundant. This chain connects TRBV20-1 to TRBJ2-5; 9 bases are a match to TRBD2. CDR3 length: 12 amino acids. In germline, CDR1 is DFQATT, CDR2 SNEGSKA (reference sequence). CDR3 bases: TGCAAGACTAGCGGCCCGTGTGAGACCCAGTACTTC. Translated: CKTSGPCETQYF.

This clonotype was found many times. The V and J genes are TRBV20-1 and TRBJ1-1; D not resolved. Germline assignment: CDR1 DFQATT and CDR2 SNEGSKA (reference sequence). The CDR3 consists of 15 residues. Trimming removed 0 bases at V and 5 bases at J, with 16 bases between. The CDR3 DNA follows: TGCAGTGCTAGAGATGTGAGGGAAAGGTGGACTGAAGCTTTCTTT. This encodes CSARDVRERWTEAFF.

A few counts support this clonotype. The rearrangement uses TRBV11-2 and TRBJ2-4; possibly TRBD1 for D (5 bases). V was trimmed by 0 bases and J by 2 bases, leaving 20 bases between them. Germline V lookup: CDR1 SGHAT, CDR2 FQNNGV. The CDR3 covers 19 residues. The CDR3 DNA reads TGTGCCAGCAGCTTAGATCAGCTCGCAGGGTCGAGGACCAAAAACATTCAGTACTTC. It specifies CASSLDQLAGSRTKNIQYF.

This clonotype was detected many times. J is TRBJ2-1 and V is TRBV6-5; 7 bases align to TRBD2. The CDR3 is made up of 15 amino acids. Germline V lookup: CDR1 MNHEY, CDR2 SVGAGI. The V and J ends lost 0 bases and 4 bases, in that order; junction bases with no gene match: 3. The CDR3 DNA follows: TGTGCCAGCAGTTACTCCGATAGCGGGTACAATGAGCAGTTCTTC. Its protein is CASSYSDSGYNEQFF.

This clonotype was observed at least ten times. The chain carries TRBV29-1 and TRBJ2-7, with a possible D match to TRBD1 (6 bases). Germline CDR1 and CDR2: SQVTM and ANQGSEA. The CDR3 is 11 residues long. V shed 4 bases and J shed 11 bases, with 15 bases lying between them. CDR3 DNA sequence: TGCAGCGTTGTAACAGGGTCCGCGAAGTACTTC. This sequence encodes CSVVTGSAKYF.